What follows are 14 T cell receptor beta chains derived from one specimen sequenced in a study of beta chain features in type 1 diabetes (dated by TCRdb to about 2018). The library was prepared using the immunoSEQ multiplex PCR assay. The High Capacity cDNA Reverse Transcription Kit was used to reverse transcribe all of the isolated RNA, meaning that expressed TCRB transcripts were what got sequenced. As stored in TCRdb, this immuneACCESS dataset retains in-frame rearrangements with V and J assigned. A fraction of the clones does not appear; measured against another copy, unresolved V genes explain less than half of the discrepancy, and the remainder lacks a known reason. This sample is represented by just over 600,000 clones; around 15% of them were singletons. The ten largest clones capture approximately 0.099% of the sample. Sequenced material: naive CD4+ T cells from blood. The sample's cell subset or site, from its label and the paper: true naive CD4+ T cells. All receptors come from a man between 18 and 29 years old in good health.

This clone was counted between two and nine times. The chain uses TRBV7-8 and TRBJ1-1, with a weak D call TRBD1 (6 bases). V was cut by 4 bases and J by 11 bases, with 20 bases left in between. The V gene's germline CDR1 is SGHVS and CDR2 FQNEAQ. This CDR3 contains 14 residues. The CDR3 loop reads CASSSVWTAPKAFF. In DNA form, the CDR3 reads TGTGCCAGCAGCTCCGTTTGGACAGCCCCGAAGGCTTTCTTT.

This clone was seen a handful of times. Written as DNA, the CDR3 is TGTGCCAGCATTGCTGGTCCGACTGAAGCTTTCTTT. Encoded protein: CASIAGPTEAFF. This chain links TRBV6-6 with TRBJ1-1; D is ambiguous. Germline V gene sequence: CDR1 MNHNY, CDR2 SVGAGI (reference sequence). V lost 7 bases to trimming and J lost 5 bases, with 11 bases between them. The length of the CDR3 is 12 residues.

In its sample, this clone was seen a few times. The chain couples TRBV10-3 to TRBJ1-3; D might be TRBD1 (5 bases). The CDR3 is made up of 15 amino acids. Germline values: CDR1 ENHRY, CDR2 SYGVKD. Trimming took 1 base from V and 2 from J, leaving 9 bases between them. CDR3 protein: CAISEFREAGNTIYF. The CDR3 bases are TGTGCCATCAGTGAGTTCAGGGAGGCTGGAAACACCATATATTTT.

The chain joins TRBV2 to TRBJ1-5; D is perhaps TRBD1 (5 bases). V was cut by 7 bases and J by 1 base, with 14 bases left in between. This CDR3 is built from 15 residues. In germline, CDR1 is SNHLY, CDR2 FYNNEI. CDR3 sequence reads: CASTYQGRSNQPQHF. In nucleotides, the CDR3 is TGTGCCAGCACGTACCAGGGTCGGAGCAATCAGCCCCAGCATTTT.

V and J are TRBV19 and TRBJ1-2; possibly TRBD1 for D (5 bases). V lost 9 bases and J lost 7, with 21 bases in between. Germline CDR1 LNHDA, CDR2 SQIVND (reference sequence). The length of the CDR3 is 14 residues. The CDR3 bases are TGTGCCAGCCGATCGTTAGGGGTACCCTTTGGCTACACCTTC. Its protein is CASRSLGVPFGYTF.

Here the CDR3 DNA reads TGTGCCAGCAGGCCCGGACTTAACTACGAGCAGTACTTC. It translates to CASRPGLNYEQYF. The rearrangement uses TRBV25-1 and TRBJ2-7, with D perhaps matching TRBD2 (5 bases). The CDR3 spans 13 residues. Trimming took 6 bases from V and 3 from J, leaving 12 bases between them. Germline assignment: CDR1 MGHDK and CDR2 SYGVNS.

V usage is TRBV4-3 and J usage is TRBJ2-1; 10 nucleotides line up with TRBD2. This CDR3 is built from 17 residues. Trimming cost V 0 bases and J 4 bases; bases outside gene matches: 6. The germline V gene has CDR1 LGHNA and CDR2 YSLEER. CDR3 residues: CASSQDLAGATYNEQFF. The CDR3 DNA sequence: TGCGCCAGCAGCCAAGATCTAGCGGGGGCCACATACAATGAGCAGTTCTTC.

This clone occurred a few times. The chain recombines TRBV18 with TRBJ2-5; the D is unclear. Trimming removed 1 base at V and 1 base at J, with 7 bases between. CDR1 and CDR2 from the germline V gene are KGHSH and LQKENI. The CDR3 covers 14 residues. CDR3 in DNA: TGTGCCAGCTCACCACTCGCGATCCAAGAGACCCAGTACTTC. Protein sequence: CASSPLAIQETQYF.

This clone was seen more than once but under ten times. The V and J genes are TRBV2 and TRBJ1-2; D is uncertain. This CDR3 comprises 12 residues. Germline CDR1 and CDR2: SNHLY and FYNNEI. V dropped 6 bases and J dropped 4 bases, with 9 bases sitting between them. The CDR3: CASRGISYGYTF. The CDR3 nucleotides are TGTGCCAGCAGGGGAATCAGCTATGGCTACACCTTC. Using reference TRBV2 and TRBJ1-2 for the parts outside the CDR3, the full variable domain is EPEVTQTPSHQVTQMGQEVILRCVPISNHLYFYWYRQILGQKVEFLVSFYNNEISEKSEIFDDQFSVERPDGSNFTLKIRSTKLEDSAMYFCASRGISYGYTFGSGTRLTVV.

V is TRBV5-1 and J is TRBJ2-3; maybe TRBD2 (7 bases). V lost 0 bases and J lost 11, with 25 bases in between. CDR1 is SGHRS, CDR2 YFSETQ, per germline. The CDR3 covers 17 residues. This CDR3 reads CASSLEGGFGTPSLQYF. The CDR3 DNA sequence: TGCGCCAGCAGCTTGGAGGGAGGGTTCGGGACACCATCATTGCAGTATTTT. Filled out from reference TRBV5-1 and TRBJ2-3, the complete variable domain reads KAGVTQTPRYLIKTRGQQVTLSCSPISGHRSVSWYQQTPGQGLQFLFEYFSETQRNKGNFPGRFSGRQFSNSRSEMNVSTLELGDSALYLCASSLEGGFGTPSLQYFGPGTRLTVL.

The CDR3 sequence: CAISESGQGDLPIYF. CDR3 sequence (DNA): TGTGCCATCAGTGAGTCGGGACAGGGGGACCTTCCCATATATTTT. The V call is TRBV10-3, the J call TRBJ1-3; TRBD1 agrees at 11 bases. CDR1 ENHRY and CDR2 SYGVKD come from the germline V gene. With 0 bases clipped from V and 11 bases from J, the junction kept 6 bases outside the gene matches. This CDR3 has 15 residues.

The sample holds a few counts of this clone. This rearrangement joins TRBV19 to TRBJ2-1, with TRBD2 identical over 9 bases. This CDR3 contains 15 residues. From germline, CDR1 is LNHDA and CDR2 SQIVND (reference sequence). Losses at the gene ends were 5 bases for V and 6 bases for J; bases not matched to a gene: 8. The CDR3 DNA sequence: TGTGCCAGTAGTTCTCCGGGACTAGCTATCAATGAGCAGTTCTTC. It is translated as CASSSPGLAINEQFF.

The chain uses TRBV27 and TRBJ2-3, with 10 bases matching TRBD2. This CDR3 is built from 19 residues. The V gene's germline CDR1 is MNHEY and CDR2 SMNVEV (reference sequence). With V trimmed by 5 bases and J by 2 bases, 16 bases remained unmatched. CDR3 nucleotides: TGTGCCAGCAGTGCCAAACTAGCGGGAACGCGAAAATTCACAGATACGCAGTATTTT. Translation gives CASSAKLAGTRKFTDTQYF.

This clone was counted a single time. The chain combines TRBV6-5 with TRBJ2-7; D may be TRBD1 (5 bases). Per germline, CDR1 MNHEY and CDR2 SVGAGI. V lost 5 bases to trimming and J lost 0 bases, with 8 bases between them. There are 13 residues in the CDR3. This CDR3 is CASSRQPSYEQYF. CDR3 in DNA: TGTGCCAGCAGTCGACAGCCCTCCTACGAGCAGTACTTC.